These T cell receptor beta chains were read from a single sample in a study of technical replicates of blood from a handful of donors. The table came from immunoSEQ multiplex PCR; TCRdb's copy has only in-frame clones and leaves some out. The repertoire includes 68,000 or so clones, roughly 97% of them detected once, and approximately 0.26% sits in the top ten. Sequencing was done on a sample of T cells isolated from PBMCs. The origin of the receptors is a human donor in good health. Both conserved end residues are part of each CDR3. A D gene is named only where the DNA matches it firmly. Rows may omit the clone size; those that give it use once, few, many or a size class.

D gene: .; J gene: TRBJ2-1; clone size: .; V gene: TRBV27; CDR3 DNA: TGTGCCAGCAGTTTGGGCAGGGGCAATGAGCAGTTCTTC; CDR3 protein: CASSLGRGNEQFF
D gene: .; J gene: TRBJ2-7; clone size: .; V gene: TRBV27; CDR3 DNA: TGTGCCAGCAGTTCGGGACTGGCTAACTACGAGCAGTACTTC; CDR3 protein: CASSSGLANYEQYF
D gene: TRBD2; J gene: TRBJ2-3; clone size: once; V gene: TRBV30; CDR3 DNA: TGTGCCTGGAGTGGACACCCTAACCCAAGCGGGAGCAGTAAGGAGGGCACAGATACGCAGTATTTT; CDR3 protein: CAWSGHPNPSGSSKEGTDTQYF
D gene: .; J gene: TRBJ1-5; clone size: few; V gene: TRBV6-4; CDR3 DNA: TGTGCCAGCAGTGCGGACATCAATCAGCCCCAGCATTTT; CDR3 protein: CASSADINQPQHF
D gene: TRBD1; J gene: TRBJ1-2; clone size: .; V gene: TRBV7-3; CDR3 DNA: TGTGCCAGCAGCTCGACAGGGGAAGAACTTGGCTACACCTTC; CDR3 protein: CASSSTGEELGYTF
D gene: TRBD2; J gene: TRBJ2-1; clone size: .; V gene: TRBV9; CDR3 DNA: TGTGCCAGCAGCGGCGGGGGCTCCTACAATGAGCAGTTCTTC; CDR3 protein: CASSGGGSYNEQFF
D gene: .; J gene: TRBJ1-1; clone size: few; V gene: TRBV9; CDR3 DNA: TGTGCCAGCAGCGTTTCCAGGGCCACTGAAGCTTTCTTT; CDR3 protein: CASSVSRATEAFF
D gene: .; J gene: TRBJ2-7; clone size: .; V gene: TRBV7-6; CDR3 DNA: TGTGCCAGCAGCTACACAGGGAGCTCCTACGAGCAGTACTTC; CDR3 protein: CASSYTGSSYEQYF
D gene: TRBD2; J gene: TRBJ2-1; clone size: .; V gene: TRBV2; CDR3 DNA: TGTGCCAGCAGGGACCTAGCGGGTAGCTCCTACAATGAGCAGTTCTTC; CDR3 protein: CASRDLAGSSYNEQFF
D gene: TRBD2; J gene: TRBJ2-7; clone size: .; V gene: TRBV27; CDR3 DNA: TGTGCCAGCAGACTAGCGGGACCTCCAACCTACGAGCAGTACTTC; CDR3 protein: CASRLAGPPTYEQYF
D gene: .; J gene: TRBJ2-5; clone size: once; V gene: TRBV27; CDR3 DNA: TGTGCCAGCAGTTTATGGACTGAAGAGACCCAGTACTTC; CDR3 protein: CASSLWTEETQYF
D gene: TRBD2; J gene: TRBJ2-1; clone size: .; V gene: TRBV19; CDR3 DNA: TGTGCCAGTAGTATGACTAGCGGTTACAATGAGCAGTTCTTC; CDR3 protein: CASSMTSGYNEQFF
D gene: TRBD2; J gene: TRBJ2-3; clone size: .; V gene: TRBV6-6; CDR3 DNA: TGTGCCAGCAGTTACTCAGGGACTAGCGGGAGAGATACGCAGTATTTT; CDR3 protein: CASSYSGTSGRDTQYF
D gene: .; J gene: TRBJ2-3; clone size: once; V gene: TRBV29-1; CDR3 DNA: TGCAGCGAGTTAGCAGGGATCACAGATACGCAGTATTTT; CDR3 protein: CSELAGITDTQYF
D gene: TRBD1; J gene: TRBJ1-5; clone size: .; V gene: TRBV7-9; CDR3 DNA: TGTGCCAGCAGCTCCGGGACAGGTTACGATCAGCCCCAGCATTTT; CDR3 protein: CASSSGTGYDQPQHF
D gene: .; J gene: TRBJ1-1; clone size: .; V gene: TRBV29-1; CDR3 DNA: TGCAGCGGGTGCAGGGCCACTGAAGCTTTCTTT; CDR3 protein: CSGCRATEAFF
D gene: .; J gene: TRBJ1-1; clone size: .; V gene: TRBV19; CDR3 DNA: TGTGCCAGTAGGGACTATCTCACTGAAGCTTTCTTT; CDR3 protein: CASRDYLTEAFF
D gene: .; J gene: TRBJ2-7; clone size: .; V gene: TRBV7-2; CDR3 DNA: TGTGCCAGCAGCTTTAGTAGGACAGAGATCTACGAGCAGTACTTC; CDR3 protein: CASSFSRTEIYEQYF
D gene: TRBD1; J gene: TRBJ2-3; clone size: .; V gene: TRBV5-4; CDR3 DNA: TGTGCCAGCAGCGTGCGATCCGGGACAGGGGGGGATACGCAGTATTTT; CDR3 protein: CASSVRSGTGGDTQYF
D gene: TRBD2; J gene: TRBJ2-1; clone size: .; V gene: TRBV6-5; CDR3 DNA: TGTGCCAGCAGCCCGGGACTAGCGGTCAATGAGCAGTTCTTC; CDR3 protein: CASSPGLAVNEQFF
D gene: TRBD1; J gene: TRBJ2-2; clone size: .; V gene: TRBV5-6; CDR3 DNA: TGTGCCAGCAGCTTGGGACAGGGAACCACCGGGGAGCTGTTTTTT; CDR3 protein: CASSLGQGTTGELFF
D gene: TRBD1; J gene: TRBJ2-2; clone size: .; V gene: TRBV6-6; CDR3 DNA: TGTGCCAGCAGTCCCGGGACAGGGGGCGAAGCCGGGGAGCTGTTTTTT; CDR3 protein: CASSPGTGGEAGELFF
D gene: TRBD1; J gene: TRBJ2-7; clone size: .; V gene: TRBV28; CDR3 DNA: TGTGCCAGCAGTGTAGGGACAGGGGGTACCTACGAGCAGTACTTC; CDR3 protein: CASSVGTGGTYEQYF
D gene: .; J gene: TRBJ1-2; clone size: .; V gene: TRBV4-2; CDR3 DNA: TGTGCCAGCAGCCAAGCCACATCCTTTGACAGTAATATTTATGGCTACACCTTC; CDR3 protein: CASSQATSFDSNIYGYTF
D gene: TRBD1; J gene: TRBJ1-1; clone size: .; V gene: TRBV7-9; CDR3 DNA: TGTGCCAGCAGCTCGAGTGTTGGGATACAGGGGGAGAACACTGAAGCTTTCTTT; CDR3 protein: CASSSSVGIQGENTEAFF
D gene: .; J gene: TRBJ1-2; clone size: .; V gene: TRBV10-3; CDR3 DNA: TGTGCCATCAGTGAGTCGACAGCCCCTAACTATGGCTACACCTTC; CDR3 protein: CAISESTAPNYGYTF
D gene: TRBD1; J gene: TRBJ2-7; clone size: .; V gene: TRBV29-1; CDR3 DNA: TGCAGCGTCTCAATGGGGACAGGGTCCTACGAGCAGTACTTC; CDR3 protein: CSVSMGTGSYEQYF
D gene: .; J gene: TRBJ2-1; clone size: .; V gene: TRBV5-1; CDR3 DNA: TGCGCCAGCAGCCTCGAGGGCGGGATCTACAATGAGCAGTTCTTC; CDR3 protein: CASSLEGGIYNEQFF